The present entry profiles one TCR beta chain with its context. The antigen remains unidentified. This sample was taken from a study of a mutant IDH1 vaccine in newly diagnosed glioma. Study background: Vaccination followed radiotherapy alone by 4-6 weeks, or accompanied temozolomide cycles.

Study conclusions and caveats: Shifts in the top peripheral T cell clonotypes seemed unrelated to pseudoprogression.

As to time point: week 47, end of study. Alongside topical imiquimod, each dose of vaccine comprised 300 ug of mutant IDH1 20-mer peptide. Eight vaccinations went to patients in weeks 1, 3, 5, 7, 11, 15, 19, 23. CDR3 size: 15 residues. V lost 2 bases, J lost 2 bases, and 3 bases stayed unmatched. CDR1 and CDR2 (germline): SGHTA, FQGNSA. Some clones are missing from TCRdb's copy, which holds only in-frame ones; the method was immunoSEQ multiplex PCR. The sample yields 55,000 to 65,000 clones, less than 80% seen once. The genes are TRBV7-2 and TRBJ2-7; 10 nucleotides match TRBD2. Sequenced here: PBMCs, sampled from a glioma patient whose treatment included an IDH1 peptide vaccine. The origin of this receptor is a man in his fifties or sixties with glioma. The CDR3 coding sequence is TGTGCCAGCAGCTTACTAGCGGGGGTTACCTACGAGCAGTACTTC. Translating it yields CASSLLAGVTYEQYF.